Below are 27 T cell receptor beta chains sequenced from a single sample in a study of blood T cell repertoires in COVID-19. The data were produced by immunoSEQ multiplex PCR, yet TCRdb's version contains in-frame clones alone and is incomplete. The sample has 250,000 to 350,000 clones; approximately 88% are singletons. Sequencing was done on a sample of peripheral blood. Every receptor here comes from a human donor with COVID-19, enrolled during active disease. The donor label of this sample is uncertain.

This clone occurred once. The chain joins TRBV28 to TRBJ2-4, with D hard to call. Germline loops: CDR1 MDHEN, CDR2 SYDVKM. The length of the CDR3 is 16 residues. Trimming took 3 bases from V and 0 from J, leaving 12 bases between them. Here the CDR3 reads CASSFEQHLAKNIQYF. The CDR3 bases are TGTGCCAGCAGTTTCGAACAGCATCTAGCCAAAAACATTCAGTACTTC.

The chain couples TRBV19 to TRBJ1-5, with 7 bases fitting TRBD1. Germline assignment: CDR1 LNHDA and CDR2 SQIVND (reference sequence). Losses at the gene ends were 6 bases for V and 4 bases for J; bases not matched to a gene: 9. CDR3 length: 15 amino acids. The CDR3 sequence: CASRVEGAHNQPQHF. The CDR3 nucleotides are TGTGCCAGTAGGGTGGAGGGGGCCCATAATCAGCCCCAGCATTTT. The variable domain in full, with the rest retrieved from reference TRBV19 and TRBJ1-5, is DGGITQSPKYLFRKEGQNVTLSCEQNLNHDAMYWYRQDPGQGLRLIYYSQIVNDFQKGDIAEGYSVSREKKESFPLTVTSAQKNPTAFYLCASRVEGAHNQPQHFGDGTRLSIL.

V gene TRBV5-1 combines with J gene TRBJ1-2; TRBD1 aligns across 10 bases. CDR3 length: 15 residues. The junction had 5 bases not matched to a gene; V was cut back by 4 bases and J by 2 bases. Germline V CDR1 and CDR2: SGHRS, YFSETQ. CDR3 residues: CASSQPGQGNYGYTF. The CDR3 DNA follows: TGCGCCAGCAGCCAACCGGGACAGGGGAACTATGGCTACACCTTC.

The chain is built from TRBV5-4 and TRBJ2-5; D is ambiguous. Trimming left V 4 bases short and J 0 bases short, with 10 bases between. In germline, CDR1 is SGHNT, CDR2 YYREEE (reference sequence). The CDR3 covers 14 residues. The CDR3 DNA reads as TGTGCCAGCAGCCCCTCAGGCAACCAAGAGACCCAGTACTTC. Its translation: CASSPSGNQETQYF.

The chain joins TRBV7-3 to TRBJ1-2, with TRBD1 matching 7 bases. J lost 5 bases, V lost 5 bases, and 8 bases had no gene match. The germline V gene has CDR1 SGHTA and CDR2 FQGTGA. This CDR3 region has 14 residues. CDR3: CASSLDTRGYGYTF. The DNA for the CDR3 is TGTGCCAGCAGCCTAGACACCAGGGGGTATGGCTACACCTTC.

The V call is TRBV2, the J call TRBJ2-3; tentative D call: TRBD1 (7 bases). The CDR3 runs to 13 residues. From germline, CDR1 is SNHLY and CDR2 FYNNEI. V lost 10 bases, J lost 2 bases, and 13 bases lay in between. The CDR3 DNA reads TGTGCCACTTCAGGGGGGTTCACAGATACGCAGTATTTT. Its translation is CATSGGFTDTQYF.

The CDR3: CASSYSIGRSEGTQYF. In DNA, the CDR3 is TGTGCCAGCAGTTACTCGATAGGCAGGTCGGAGGGGACCCAGTACTTC. This rearrangement joins TRBV6-2 or TRBV6-3 to TRBJ2-5, with a weak D call TRBD2 (6 bases). Germline-derived CDR1 and CDR2 are MNHEY and SVGEGT. With 0 bases removed from V and 7 bases from J, the gap between germline ends came to 18 bases. There are 16 residues in the CDR3.

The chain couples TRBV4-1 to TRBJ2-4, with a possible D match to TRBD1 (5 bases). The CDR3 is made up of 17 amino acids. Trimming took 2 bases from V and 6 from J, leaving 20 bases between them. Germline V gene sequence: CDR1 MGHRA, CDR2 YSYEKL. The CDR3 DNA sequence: TGCGCCAGCAGCCAACCTCGGGCAGGGAAGTTCGGAAACATTCAGTACTTC. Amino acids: CASSQPRAGKFGNIQYF.

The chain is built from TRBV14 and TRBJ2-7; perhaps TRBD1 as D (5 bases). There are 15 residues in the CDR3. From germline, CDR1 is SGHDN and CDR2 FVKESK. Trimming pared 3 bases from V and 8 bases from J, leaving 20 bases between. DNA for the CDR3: TGTGCCAGCAGCCAGCAGGGAACCCTGACGACCCAGCAGTACTTC. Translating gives CASSQQGTLTTQQYF.

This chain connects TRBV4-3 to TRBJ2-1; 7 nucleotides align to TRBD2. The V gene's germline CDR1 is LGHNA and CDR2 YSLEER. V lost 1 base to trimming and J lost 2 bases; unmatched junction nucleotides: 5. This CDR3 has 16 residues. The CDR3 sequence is CASSQGGSATYNEQFF. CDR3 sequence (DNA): TGCGCCAGCAGCCAAGGCGGGAGCGCCACCTACAATGAGCAGTTCTTC.

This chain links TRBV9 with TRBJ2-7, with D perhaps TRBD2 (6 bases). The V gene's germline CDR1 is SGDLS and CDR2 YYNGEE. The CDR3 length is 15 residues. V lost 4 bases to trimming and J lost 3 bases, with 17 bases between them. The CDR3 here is CASSLSRGGVYEQYF. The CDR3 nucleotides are TGTGCCAGCAGCCTCTCTAGGGGAGGCGTCTACGAGCAGTACTTC.

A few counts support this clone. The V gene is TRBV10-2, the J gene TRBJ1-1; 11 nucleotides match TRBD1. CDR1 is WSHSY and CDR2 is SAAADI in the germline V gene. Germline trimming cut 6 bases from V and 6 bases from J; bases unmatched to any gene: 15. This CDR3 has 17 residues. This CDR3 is CASRRQTIGTGGSEAFF. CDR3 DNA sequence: TGCGCCAGCAGAAGGCAAACCATCGGGACAGGGGGTTCTGAAGCTTTCTTT.

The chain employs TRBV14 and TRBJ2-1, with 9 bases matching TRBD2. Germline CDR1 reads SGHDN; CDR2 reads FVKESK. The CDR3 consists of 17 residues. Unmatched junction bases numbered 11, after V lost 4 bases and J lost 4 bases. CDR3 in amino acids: CASSPLGSGGLYNEQFF. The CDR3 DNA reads TGTGCCAGCAGCCCATTGGGGAGCGGGGGGCTATACAATGAGCAGTTCTTC.

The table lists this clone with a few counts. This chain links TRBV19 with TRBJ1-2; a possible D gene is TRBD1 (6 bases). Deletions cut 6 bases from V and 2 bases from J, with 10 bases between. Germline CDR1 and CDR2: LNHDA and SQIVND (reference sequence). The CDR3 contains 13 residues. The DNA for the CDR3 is TGTGCCAGTAGGCTCGGACAGAACTATGGCTACACCTTC. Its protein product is CASRLGQNYGYTF. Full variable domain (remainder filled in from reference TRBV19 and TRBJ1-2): DGGITQSPKYLFRKEGQNVTLSCEQNLNHDAMYWYRQDPGQGLRLIYYSQIVNDFQKGDIAEGYSVSREKKESFPLTVTSAQKNPTAFYLCASRLGQNYGYTFGSGTRLTVV.

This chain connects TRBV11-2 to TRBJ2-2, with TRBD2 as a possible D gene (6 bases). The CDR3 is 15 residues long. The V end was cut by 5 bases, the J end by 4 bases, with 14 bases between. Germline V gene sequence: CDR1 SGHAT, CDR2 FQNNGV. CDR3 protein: CASSPRRGSTGELFF. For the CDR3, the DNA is TGTGCCAGCAGCCCGCGGCGGGGTAGCACCGGGGAGCTGTTTTTT.

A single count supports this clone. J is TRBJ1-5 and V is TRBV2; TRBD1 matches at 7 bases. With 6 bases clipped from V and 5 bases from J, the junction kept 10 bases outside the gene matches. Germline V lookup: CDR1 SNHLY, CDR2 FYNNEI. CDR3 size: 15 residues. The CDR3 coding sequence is TGTGCCAGCAGCGATGGGGGGACAGCTTATCAGCCCCAGCATTTT. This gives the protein CASSDGGTAYQPQHF.

As DNA, the CDR3 is TGTGCCAGCACACCTTCAGACTCTGGAAACACCATATATTTT. Its translation is CASTPSDSGNTIYF. The chain carries TRBV6-5 and TRBJ1-3; D gene unclear. V lost 7 bases to trimming and J lost 0 bases, with 10 bases between them. The CDR3 is 14 residues long. Germline CDR1 reads MNHEY; CDR2 reads SVGAGI.

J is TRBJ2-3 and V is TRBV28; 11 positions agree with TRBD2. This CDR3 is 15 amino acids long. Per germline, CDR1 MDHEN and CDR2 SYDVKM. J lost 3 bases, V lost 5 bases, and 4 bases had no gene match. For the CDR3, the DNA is TGTGCCAGCAGTCGACTAGCGGGGTTAACAGATACGCAGTATTTT. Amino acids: CASSRLAGLTDTQYF.

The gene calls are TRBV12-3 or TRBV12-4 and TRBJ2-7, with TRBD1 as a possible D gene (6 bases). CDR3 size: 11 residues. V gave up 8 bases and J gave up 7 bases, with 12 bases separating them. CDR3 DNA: TGTGCCAGCCGAGGGGGTCGGGAGCAGTACTTC. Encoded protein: CASRGGREQYF.

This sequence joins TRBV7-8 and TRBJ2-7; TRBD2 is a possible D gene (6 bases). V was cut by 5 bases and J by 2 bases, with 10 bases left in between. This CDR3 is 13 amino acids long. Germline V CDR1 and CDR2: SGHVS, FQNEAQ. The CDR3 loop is CASSVREPYEQYF. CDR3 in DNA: TGTGCCAGCAGCGTCCGGGAGCCCTACGAGCAGTACTTC.

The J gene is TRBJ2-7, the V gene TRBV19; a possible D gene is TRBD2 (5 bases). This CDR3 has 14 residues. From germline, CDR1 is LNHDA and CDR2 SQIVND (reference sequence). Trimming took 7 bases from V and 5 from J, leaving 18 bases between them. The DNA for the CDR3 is TGTGCCAGTAACGACCCCCGGGGTGGCCACGAGCAGTACTTC. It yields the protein CASNDPRGGHEQYF.

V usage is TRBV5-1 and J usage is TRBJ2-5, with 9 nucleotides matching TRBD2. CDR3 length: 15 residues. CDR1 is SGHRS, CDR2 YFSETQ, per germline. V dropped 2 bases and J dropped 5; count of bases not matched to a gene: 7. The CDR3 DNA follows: TGCGCCAGCAGCTTCTCTAGCGGGATAGGTGAGACCCAGTACTTC. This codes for CASSFSSGIGETQYF.

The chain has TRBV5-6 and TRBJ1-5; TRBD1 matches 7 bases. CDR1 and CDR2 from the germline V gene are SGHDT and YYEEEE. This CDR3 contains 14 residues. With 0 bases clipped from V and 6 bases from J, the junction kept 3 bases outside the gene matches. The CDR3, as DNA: TGTGCCAGCAGCTTGGTGGGGACAGCTCAGCCCCAGCATTTT. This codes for CASSLVGTAQPQHF. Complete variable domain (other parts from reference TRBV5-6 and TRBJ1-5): DAGVTQSPTHLIKTRGQQVTLRCSPKSGHDTVSWYQQALGQGPQFIFQYYEEEERQRGNFPDRFSGHQFPNYSSELNVNALLLGDSALYLCASSLVGTAQPQHFGDGTRLSIL.

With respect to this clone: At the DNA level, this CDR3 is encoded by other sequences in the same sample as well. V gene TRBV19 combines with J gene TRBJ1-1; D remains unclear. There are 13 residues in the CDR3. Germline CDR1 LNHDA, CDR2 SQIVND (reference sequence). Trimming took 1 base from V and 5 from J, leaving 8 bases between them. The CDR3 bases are TGTGCCAGTAGTATAGGGAGGGATACTGAAGCTTTCTTT. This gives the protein CASSIGRDTEAFF.

CDR3: CASSQTVGIYNEQFF. The CDR3 nucleotides are TGTGCCAGCAGTCAGACAGTGGGGATTTACAATGAGCAGTTCTTC. The chain is built from TRBV28 and TRBJ2-1; D is possibly TRBD1 (5 bases). Germline lookup yields CDR1 MDHEN and CDR2 SYDVKM. The CDR3 spans 15 residues. Trimming shortened V by 5 bases and J by 4 bases, and 15 bases separated the two germline ends.

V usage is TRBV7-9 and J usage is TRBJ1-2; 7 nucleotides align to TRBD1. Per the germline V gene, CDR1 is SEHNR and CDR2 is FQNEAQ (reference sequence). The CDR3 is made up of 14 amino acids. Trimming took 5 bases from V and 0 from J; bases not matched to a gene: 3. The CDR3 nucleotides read TGTGCCAGCAGCACAGGACAGGCTAACTATGGCTACACCTTC. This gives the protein CASSTGQANYGYTF. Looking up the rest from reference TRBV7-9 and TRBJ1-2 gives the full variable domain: DTGVSQNPRHKITKRGQNVTFRCDPISEHNRLYWYRQTLGQGPEFLTYFQNEAQLEKSRLLSDRFSAERPKGSFSTLEIQRTEQGDSAMYLCASSTGQANYGYTFGSGTRLTVV.

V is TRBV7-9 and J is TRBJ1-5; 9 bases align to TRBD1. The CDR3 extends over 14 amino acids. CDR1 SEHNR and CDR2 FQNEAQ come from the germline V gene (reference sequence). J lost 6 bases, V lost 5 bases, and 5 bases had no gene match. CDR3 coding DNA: TGTGCCAGCAGCCGAACAGGGGGCGGTCAGCCCCAGCATTTT. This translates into CASSRTGGGQPQHF.